The T cell receptor beta chain under discussion was sequenced for a study of blood T cell repertoires in COVID-19. This clone was recorded a few times. Measured with immunoSEQ multiplex PCR; TCRdb has only the in-frame clones, and not every one. Of a few hundred thousand clones in the sample, approximately 90% were seen once. All recovered Cohort 3 donors got two negative PCRs, got clearance, or saw symptom resolution. The sequencing input was PBMCs or T cells enriched from blood (not recorded which). This receptor was identified in a man aged 35 to 55 who had recovered from COVID-19.

CDR3 nucleotide sequence: TGCGCCAGCAGCCATTCGACTACCAACGAGCAGTACTTC. This gives the protein CASSHSTTNEQYF. The chain links TRBV4-1 to TRBJ2-7; weak D call: TRBD2 (5 bases). V was trimmed by 3 bases and J by 5 bases, leaving 11 bases between them. Germline CDR1 and CDR2: MGHRA and YSYEKL. The CDR3 contains 13 residues.